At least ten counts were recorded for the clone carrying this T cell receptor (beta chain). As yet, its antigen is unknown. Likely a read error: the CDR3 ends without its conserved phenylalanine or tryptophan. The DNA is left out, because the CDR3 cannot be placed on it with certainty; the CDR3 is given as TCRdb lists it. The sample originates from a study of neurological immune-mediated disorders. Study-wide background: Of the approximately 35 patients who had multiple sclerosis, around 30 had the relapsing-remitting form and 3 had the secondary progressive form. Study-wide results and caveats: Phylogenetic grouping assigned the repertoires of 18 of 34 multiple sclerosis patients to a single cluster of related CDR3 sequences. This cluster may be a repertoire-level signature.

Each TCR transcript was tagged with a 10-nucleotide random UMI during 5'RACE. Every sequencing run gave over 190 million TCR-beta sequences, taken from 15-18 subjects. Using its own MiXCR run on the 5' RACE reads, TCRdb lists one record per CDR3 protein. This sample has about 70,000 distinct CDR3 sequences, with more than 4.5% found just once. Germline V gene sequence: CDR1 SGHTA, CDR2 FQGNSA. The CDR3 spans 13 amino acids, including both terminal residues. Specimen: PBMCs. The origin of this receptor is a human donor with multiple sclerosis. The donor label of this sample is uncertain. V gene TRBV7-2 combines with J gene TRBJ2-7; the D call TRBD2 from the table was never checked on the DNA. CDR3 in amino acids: CASSLADTSSPIL.